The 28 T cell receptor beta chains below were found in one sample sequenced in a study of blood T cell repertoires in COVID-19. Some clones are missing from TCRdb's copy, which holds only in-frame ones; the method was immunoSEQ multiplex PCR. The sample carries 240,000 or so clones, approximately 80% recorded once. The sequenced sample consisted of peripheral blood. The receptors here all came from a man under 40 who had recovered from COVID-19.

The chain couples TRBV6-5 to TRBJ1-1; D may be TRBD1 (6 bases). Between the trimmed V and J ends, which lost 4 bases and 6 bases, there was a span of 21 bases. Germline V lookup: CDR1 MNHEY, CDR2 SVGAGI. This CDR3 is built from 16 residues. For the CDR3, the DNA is TGTGCCAGCAGTTCACATGGGGGCGCGGTAATTCCTGAAGCTTTCTTT. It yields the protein CASSSHGGAVIPEAFF.

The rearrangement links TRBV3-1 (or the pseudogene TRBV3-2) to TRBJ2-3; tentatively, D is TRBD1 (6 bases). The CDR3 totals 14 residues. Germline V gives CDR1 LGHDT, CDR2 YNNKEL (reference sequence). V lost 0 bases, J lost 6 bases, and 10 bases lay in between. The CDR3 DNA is TGTGCCAGCAGCCAAGAGGGGGCCCGTGATACGCAGTATTTT. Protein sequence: CASSQEGARDTQYF.

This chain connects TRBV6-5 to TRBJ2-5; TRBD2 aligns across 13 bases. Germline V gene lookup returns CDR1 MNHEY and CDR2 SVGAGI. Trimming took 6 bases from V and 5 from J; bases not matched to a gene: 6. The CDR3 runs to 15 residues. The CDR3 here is CASRRLAGGQETQYF. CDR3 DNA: TGTGCCAGCAGAAGACTAGCGGGGGGACAGGAGACCCAGTACTTC.

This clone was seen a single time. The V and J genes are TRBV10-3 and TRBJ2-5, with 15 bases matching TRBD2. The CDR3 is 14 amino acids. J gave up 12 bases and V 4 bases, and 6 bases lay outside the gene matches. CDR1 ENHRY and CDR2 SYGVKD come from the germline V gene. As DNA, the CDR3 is TGTGCCATCAGTGTGGGACTAGCGGGGGGCGATAAGTACTTC. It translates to CAISVGLAGGDKYF.

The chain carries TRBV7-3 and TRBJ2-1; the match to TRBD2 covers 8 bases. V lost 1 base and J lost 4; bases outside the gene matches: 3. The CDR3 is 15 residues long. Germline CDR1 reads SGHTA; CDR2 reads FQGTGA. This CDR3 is CASSLSGGRYNEQFF. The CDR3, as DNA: TGTGCCAGCAGCTTAAGCGGGGGGCGTTACAATGAGCAGTTCTTC.

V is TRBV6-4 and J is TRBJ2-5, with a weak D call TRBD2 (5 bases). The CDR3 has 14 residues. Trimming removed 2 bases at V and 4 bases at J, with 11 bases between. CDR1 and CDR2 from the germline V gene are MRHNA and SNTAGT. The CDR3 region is CASSDGRARETQYF. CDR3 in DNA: TGTGCCAGCAGTGACGGGCGGGCACGAGAGACCCAGTACTTC.

Here the CDR3 DNA reads TGCGCCAGCAGCTCCCTGGGACAGACGAACACTGAAGCTTTCTTT. Translation gives CASSSLGQTNTEAFF. The chain is built from TRBV5-1 and TRBJ1-1; TRBD1 matches 7 bases. V trimming: 3 bases; J trimming: 1 base; junction bases outside the gene matches: 6. This CDR3 is 15 amino acids long. The germline V gene encodes CDR1 SGHRS and CDR2 YFSETQ.

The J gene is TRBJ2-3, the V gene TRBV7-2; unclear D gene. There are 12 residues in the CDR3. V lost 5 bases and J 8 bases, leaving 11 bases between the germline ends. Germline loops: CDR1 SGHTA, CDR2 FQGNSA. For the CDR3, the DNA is TGTGCCAGCAGCCCCCTACTGTTTACGCAGTATTTT. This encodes CASSPLLFTQYF. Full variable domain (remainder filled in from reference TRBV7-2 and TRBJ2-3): GAGVSQSPSNKVTEKGKDVELRCDPISGHTALYWYRQSLGQGLEFLIYFQGNSAPDKSGLPSDRFSAERTGGSVSTLTIQRTQQEDSAVYLCASSPLLFTQYFGPGTRLTVL.

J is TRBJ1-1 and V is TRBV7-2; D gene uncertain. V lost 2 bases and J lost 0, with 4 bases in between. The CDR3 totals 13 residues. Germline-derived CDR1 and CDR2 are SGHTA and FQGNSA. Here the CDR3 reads CASSLYLNTEAFF. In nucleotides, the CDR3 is TGTGCCAGCAGCTTATACTTGAACACTGAAGCTTTCTTT. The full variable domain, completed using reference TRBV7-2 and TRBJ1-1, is GAGVSQSPSNKVTEKGKDVELRCDPISGHTALYWYRQSLGQGLEFLIYFQGNSAPDKSGLPSDRFSAERTGGSVSTLTIQRTQQEDSAVYLCASSLYLNTEAFFGQGTRLTVV.

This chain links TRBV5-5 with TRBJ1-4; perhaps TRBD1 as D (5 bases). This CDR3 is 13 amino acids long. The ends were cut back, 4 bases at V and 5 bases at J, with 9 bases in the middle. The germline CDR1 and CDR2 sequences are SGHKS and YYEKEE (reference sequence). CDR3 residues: CASSVQGNEKLFF. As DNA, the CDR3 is TGTGCCAGCAGCGTGCAGGGAAATGAAAAACTGTTTTTT.

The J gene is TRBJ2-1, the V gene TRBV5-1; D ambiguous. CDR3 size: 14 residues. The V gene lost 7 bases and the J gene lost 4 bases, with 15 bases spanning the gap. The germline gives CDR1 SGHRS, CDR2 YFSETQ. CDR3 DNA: TGCGCCAGCTCACAGTCTTATGAGTACAATGAGCAGTTCTTC. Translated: CASSQSYEYNEQFF.

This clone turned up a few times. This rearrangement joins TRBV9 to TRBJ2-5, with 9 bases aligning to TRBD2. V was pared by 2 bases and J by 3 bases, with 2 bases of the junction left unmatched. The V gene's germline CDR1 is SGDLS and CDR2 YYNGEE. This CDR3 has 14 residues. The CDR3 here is CASSVIAGEETQYF. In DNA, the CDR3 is TGTGCCAGCAGCGTGATAGCGGGGGAAGAGACCCAGTACTTC.

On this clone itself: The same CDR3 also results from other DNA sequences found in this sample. The CDR3 DNA follows: TGTGCCAGCAGCTTGGCTAGCGGGGGCACAGATACGCAGTATTTT. Its protein is CASSLASGGTDTQYF. The chain couples TRBV7-9 to TRBJ2-3, with 9 bases fitting TRBD2. Trimming at V came to 3 bases and at J to 1 base, leaving 2 bases not matched to a gene. Germline CDR1 and CDR2: SEHNR and FQNEAQ (reference sequence). This CDR3 is built from 15 residues.

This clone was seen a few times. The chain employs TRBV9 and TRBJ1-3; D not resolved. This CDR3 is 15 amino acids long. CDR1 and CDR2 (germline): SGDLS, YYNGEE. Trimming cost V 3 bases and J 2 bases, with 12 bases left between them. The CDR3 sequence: CASSATRGTGNTIYF. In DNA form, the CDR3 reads TGTGCCAGCAGCGCGACCCGGGGTACTGGAAACACCATATATTTT.

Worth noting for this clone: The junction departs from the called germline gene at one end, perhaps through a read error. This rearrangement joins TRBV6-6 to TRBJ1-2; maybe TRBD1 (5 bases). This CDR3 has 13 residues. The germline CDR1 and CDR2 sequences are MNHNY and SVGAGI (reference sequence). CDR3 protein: CASSSGVEGLYLF. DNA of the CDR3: TGTGCCAGCAGTTCGGGAGTTGAGGGGTTGTACCTCTTC.

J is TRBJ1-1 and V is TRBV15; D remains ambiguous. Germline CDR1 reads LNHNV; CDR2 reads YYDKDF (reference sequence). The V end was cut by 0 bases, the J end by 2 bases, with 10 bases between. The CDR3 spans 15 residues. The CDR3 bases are TGTGCCACCAGCAGAGATCGCGCGGGTAACACTGAAGCTTTCTTT. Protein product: CATSRDRAGNTEAFF.

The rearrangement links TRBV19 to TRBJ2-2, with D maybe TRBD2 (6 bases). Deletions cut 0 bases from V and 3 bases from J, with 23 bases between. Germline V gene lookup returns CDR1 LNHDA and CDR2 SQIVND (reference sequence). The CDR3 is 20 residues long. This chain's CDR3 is CASSIEGRFSGTPYTGELFF. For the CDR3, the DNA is TGTGCCAGTAGTATAGAGGGCAGGTTTAGTGGGACTCCTTACACCGGGGAGCTGTTTTTT.

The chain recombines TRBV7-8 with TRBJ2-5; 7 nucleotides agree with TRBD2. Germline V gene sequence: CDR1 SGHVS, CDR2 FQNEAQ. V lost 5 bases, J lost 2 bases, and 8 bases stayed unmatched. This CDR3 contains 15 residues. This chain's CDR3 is CASSRGRVGQETQYF. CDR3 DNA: TGTGCCAGCAGCCGGGGGAGGGTTGGGCAAGAGACCCAGTACTTC. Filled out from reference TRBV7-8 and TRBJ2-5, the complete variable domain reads GAGVSQSPRYKVAKRGQDVALRCDPISGHVSLFWYQQALGQGPEFLTYFQNEAQLDKSGLPSDRFFAERPEGSVSTLKIQRTQQEDSAVYLCASSRGRVGQETQYFGPGTRLLVL.

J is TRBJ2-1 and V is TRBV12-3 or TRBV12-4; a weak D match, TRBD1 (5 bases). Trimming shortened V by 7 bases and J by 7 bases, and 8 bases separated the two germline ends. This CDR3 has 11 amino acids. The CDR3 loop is CASIRDNEQFF. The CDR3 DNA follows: TGTGCCAGCATCAGGGATAATGAGCAGTTCTTC.

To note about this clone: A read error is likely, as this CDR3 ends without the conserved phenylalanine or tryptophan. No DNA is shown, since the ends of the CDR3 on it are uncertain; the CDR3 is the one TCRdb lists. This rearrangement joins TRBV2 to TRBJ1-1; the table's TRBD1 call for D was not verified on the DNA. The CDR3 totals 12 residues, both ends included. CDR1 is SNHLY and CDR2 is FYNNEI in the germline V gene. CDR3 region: CASSTEYREIMV.

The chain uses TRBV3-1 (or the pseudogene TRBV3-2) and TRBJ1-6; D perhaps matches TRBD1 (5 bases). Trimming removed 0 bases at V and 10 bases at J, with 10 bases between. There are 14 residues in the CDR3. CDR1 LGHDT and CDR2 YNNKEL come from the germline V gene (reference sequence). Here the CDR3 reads CASSQDLGQSPLHF. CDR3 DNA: TGTGCCAGCAGCCAAGATTTGGGGCAATCACCCCTCCACTTT.

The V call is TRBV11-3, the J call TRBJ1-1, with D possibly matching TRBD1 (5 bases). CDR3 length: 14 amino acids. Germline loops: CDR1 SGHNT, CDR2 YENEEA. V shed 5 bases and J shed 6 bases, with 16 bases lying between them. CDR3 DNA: TGTGCCAGCAGCCCGGGGGGGAGGACCGCTGAAGCTTTCTTT. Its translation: CASSPGGRTAEAFF.

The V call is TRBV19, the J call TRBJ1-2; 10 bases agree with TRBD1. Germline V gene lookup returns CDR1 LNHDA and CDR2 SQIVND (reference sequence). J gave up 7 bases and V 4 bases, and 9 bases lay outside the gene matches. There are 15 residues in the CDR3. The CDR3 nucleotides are TGTGCCAGTAGTAAGGGGACAGGGGATATCTCTGGCTACACCTTC. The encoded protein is CASSKGTGDISGYTF.

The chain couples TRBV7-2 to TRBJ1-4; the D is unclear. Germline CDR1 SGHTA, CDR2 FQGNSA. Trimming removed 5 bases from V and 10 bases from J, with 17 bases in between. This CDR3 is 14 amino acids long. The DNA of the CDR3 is TGTGCCAGCAGCCTCTCCTCTGGGGAGGGAAAACTGTTTTTT. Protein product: CASSLSSGEGKLFF.

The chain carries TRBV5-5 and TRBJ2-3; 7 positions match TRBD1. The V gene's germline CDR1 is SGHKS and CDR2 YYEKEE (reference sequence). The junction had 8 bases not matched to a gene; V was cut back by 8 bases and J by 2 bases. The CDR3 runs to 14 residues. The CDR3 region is CASEGDSYTDTQYF. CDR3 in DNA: TGTGCCAGTGAGGGGGACAGCTACACAGATACGCAGTATTTT.

The CDR3: CASSAVDYGYTF. The CDR3 region has the DNA TGTGCCAGCAGTGCGGTAGACTATGGCTACACCTTC. V gene TRBV2 combines with J gene TRBJ1-2; D is unclear. The V end lost 4 bases, the J end lost 3 bases, and 6 bases lay between the germline ends. The CDR3 runs to 12 residues. Germline lookup yields CDR1 SNHLY and CDR2 FYNNEI.

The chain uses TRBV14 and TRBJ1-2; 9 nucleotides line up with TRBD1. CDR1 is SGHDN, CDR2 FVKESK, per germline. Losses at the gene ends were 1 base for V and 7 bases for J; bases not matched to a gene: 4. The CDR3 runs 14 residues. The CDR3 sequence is CASSQVVTGGGYTF. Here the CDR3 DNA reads TGTGCCAGCAGCCAAGTGGTGACAGGGGGTGGCTACACCTTC.

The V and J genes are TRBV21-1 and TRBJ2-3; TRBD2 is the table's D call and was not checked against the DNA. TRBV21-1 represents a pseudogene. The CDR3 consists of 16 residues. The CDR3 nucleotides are TGTGCCAGCAGCAAAGCAGCGGCCCCAGGCACAGATACGCAGTATTTT. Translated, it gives CASSKAAAPGTDTQYF.